The 32 T cell receptor beta chains below all came from one sample that was sequenced in a study of blood T cell repertoires in COVID-19. The method was immunoSEQ multiplex PCR; TCRdb's version includes in-frame clones alone and lacks a portion of them. The sample lists roughly 170,000 clones; 70% to 85% were seen once. Sequencing was performed on PBMCs or T cells enriched from blood (not recorded which). These receptors came from a woman in her 50s who had recovered from COVID-19.

This clone was seen just once. Here the CDR3 reads CASSLGPPTGRETQYF. DNA of the CDR3: TGTGCCAGCAGCTTAGGGCCACCGACAGGGCGGGAGACCCAGTACTTC. The rearrangement links TRBV5-4 to TRBJ2-5; TRBD1 matches at 7 bases. CDR3 length equals 16 residues. Germline trimming cut 2 bases from V and 5 bases from J; bases unmatched to any gene: 12. Germline V gene sequence: CDR1 SGHNT, CDR2 YYREEE (reference sequence).

V gene TRBV7-3 combines with J gene TRBJ2-6; D might be TRBD1 (6 bases). The V gene lost 4 bases and the J gene lost 4 bases, with 17 bases spanning the gap. This CDR3 has 17 residues. The germline V gene has CDR1 SGHTA and CDR2 FQGTGA. CDR3 amino acids: CASSSLGAAAGANVLTF. The CDR3 DNA reads TGTGCCAGCAGCTCCCTGGGGGCGGCGGCCGGGGCCAACGTCCTGACTTTC.

The chain joins TRBV7-3 to TRBJ2-7, with 7 bases identical to TRBD2. This CDR3 comprises 15 residues. Germline loops: CDR1 SGHTA, CDR2 FQGTGA. V lost 5 bases and J lost 6; bases outside the gene matches: 13. The CDR3 protein is CASSRTGGWEGEQYF. The CDR3 nucleotides are TGTGCCAGCAGCCGCACGGGAGGCTGGGAAGGCGAGCAGTACTTC.

V usage is TRBV3-1 (or the pseudogene TRBV3-2) and J usage is TRBJ1-1; a possible D gene is TRBD1 (6 bases). Germline lookup yields CDR1 LGHDT and CDR2 YNNKEL (reference sequence). Trimming removed 0 bases from V and 0 bases from J, with 11 bases in between. The CDR3 covers 16 residues. As DNA, the CDR3 is TGTGCCAGCAGCCAAGAGAGGCAGGGGATGAACACTGAAGCTTTCTTT. This gives the protein CASSQERQGMNTEAFF.

As regards this clone: A much larger clone lies one base from this, so it may be a read error. This CDR3 is also generated by other DNA sequences in the sample. This rearrangement joins TRBV11-3 to TRBJ2-7; 11 nucleotides align to TRBD1. Germline V gives CDR1 SGHNT, CDR2 YENEEA. Unmatched junction bases numbered 3, after V lost 5 bases and J lost 6 bases. CDR3 size: 13 residues. CDR3 sequence: CASSLGTGGEQYF. For the CDR3, the DNA is TGTGCCAGCAGCCTTGGGACAGGGGGCGAGCAGTACTTC.

This chain joins TRBV28 and TRBJ1-5; D remains ambiguous. The germline gives CDR1 MDHEN, CDR2 SYDVKM. The V end lost 6 bases, the J end lost 1 base, and 7 bases lay between the germline ends. The CDR3 length is 13 residues. The CDR3 DNA sequence: TGTGCCAGCAGCATGACAAGCAATCAGCCCCAGCATTTT. The encoded protein is CASSMTSNQPQHF.

Relative to its sample, this clone is medium-sized. This chain connects TRBV9 to TRBJ2-3, with a tentative D call TRBD2 (6 bases). The CDR3 spans 18 residues. CDR1 SGDLS and CDR2 YYNGEE come from the germline V gene. V gave up 0 bases and J gave up 0 bases, with 17 bases separating them. The CDR3 nucleotides are TGTGCCAGCAGCGTAGTTCTTGGCGACGGGACTAGCACAGATACGCAGTATTTT. The encoded protein is CASSVVLGDGTSTDTQYF.

The chain employs TRBV7-3 and TRBJ2-2; TRBD2 aligns across 10 bases. CDR1 SGHTA and CDR2 FQGTGA come from the germline V gene. The CDR3 spans 15 residues. With 2 bases clipped from V and 9 bases from J, the junction kept 6 bases outside the gene matches. The CDR3: CASSLLAGDPWELFF. CDR3 bases: TGTGCCAGCAGCTTACTAGCGGGAGATCCCTGGGAGCTGTTTTTT.

The V and J genes are TRBV12-3 or TRBV12-4 and TRBJ2-7, with D possibly being TRBD1 (6 bases). The CDR3 extends over 11 amino acids. With 8 bases removed from V and 9 bases from J, the gap between germline ends came to 14 bases. The DNA for the CDR3 is TGTGCCAGCGGGTTAGGGGGAGTGCAGTACTTC. Translating it yields CASGLGGVQYF.

This clone came up once. This chain links TRBV9 with TRBJ2-1, with 10 positions matching TRBD2. The CDR3 totals 15 residues. The V and J ends lost 3 bases and 4 bases, in that order; junction bases with no gene match: 4. Germline-derived CDR1 and CDR2 are SGDLS and YYNGEE. Written as DNA, the CDR3 is TGTGCCAGCAGCGGACTACTAGCGGGATACAATGAGCAGTTCTTC. This encodes CASSGLLAGYNEQFF.

This chain joins TRBV30 and TRBJ1-5; D not certain. The germline V gene has CDR1 GTSNPN and CDR2 SVGIG (reference sequence). Trimming stripped 4 bases from V and 6 bases from J, with 13 bases between. The CDR3 length is 13 residues. CDR3 sequence: CAWNTREGQPQHF. CDR3 in DNA: TGTGCCTGGAACACTAGGGAAGGTCAGCCCCAGCATTTT.

The chain uses TRBV27 and TRBJ2-7, with 10 bases matching TRBD2. The V gene's germline CDR1 is MNHEY and CDR2 SMNVEV (reference sequence). The V segment lost 7 bases and the J segment 0 bases; nucleotides outside the gene matches: 6. CDR3 length: 15 residues. CDR3 loop: CASTQAGGLSYEQYF. CDR3 DNA: TGTGCCAGCACCCAAGCGGGAGGGCTCTCCTACGAGCAGTACTTC.

The rearrangement links TRBV6-5 to TRBJ2-1; 8 bases line up with TRBD2. This CDR3 region has 13 residues. The V and J ends lost 11 bases and 1 base, in that order; junction bases with no gene match: 4. Germline CDR1 reads MNHEY; CDR2 reads SVGAGI. CDR3 amino acids: CAAQRGSYNEQFF. CDR3 in DNA: TGTGCCGCGCAGCGGGGGTCCTACAATGAGCAGTTCTTC.

This clone appeared many times. This chain links TRBV18 with TRBJ1-5; 8 bases are a match to TRBD1. The germline gives CDR1 KGHSH, CDR2 LQKENI. The ends lost 4 bases at V and 5 bases at J; junction bases unmatched: 7. There are 15 residues in the CDR3. Here the CDR3 reads CASSLETGADQPQHF. The CDR3, as DNA: TGTGCCAGCTCACTCGAGACAGGGGCAGATCAGCCCCAGCATTTT.

J is TRBJ2-5 and V is TRBV4-1; possibly TRBD1 for D (6 bases). Trimming stripped 4 bases from V and 2 bases from J, with 11 bases between. Germline CDR1 is MGHRA and CDR2 is YSYEKL. The CDR3 is 14 residues long. CDR3 loop: CASSPGQTQETQYF. CDR3 sequence (DNA): TGCGCCAGCAGCCCCGGACAGACACAAGAGACCCAGTACTTC.

The chain has TRBV19 and TRBJ1-5; 7 bases match TRBD1. Trimming took 5 bases from V and 4 from J; bases not matched to a gene: 17. The germline CDR1 and CDR2 sequences are LNHDA and SQIVND (reference sequence). This CDR3 comprises 18 residues. CDR3 loop: CASSPRDSSYALNQPQHF. The CDR3 DNA follows: TGTGCCAGTAGTCCCCGGGACAGCTCTTATGCCCTTAATCAGCCCCAGCATTTT.

This chain links TRBV4-3 with TRBJ2-7; 11 bases agree with TRBD1. The J segment lost 2 bases and the V segment lost 1 base, leaving 7 bases of the junction unmatched. CDR1 is LGHNA, CDR2 YSLEER, per germline. The CDR3 has 17 amino acids. The CDR3 region is CASSQGTPGQGAYEQYF. The CDR3 nucleotides are TGCGCCAGCAGCCAAGGCACTCCGGGACAGGGGGCCTACGAGCAGTACTTC.

CDR3 sequence: CASSSRLAGETQYF. CDR3 bases: TGTGCCAGCAGCTCCAGACTAGCGGGAGAGACCCAGTACTTC. The chain carries TRBV7-6 and TRBJ2-5; 10 bases match TRBD2. CDR1 SGHVS and CDR2 FNYEAQ come from the germline V gene. The CDR3 spans 14 residues. V was pared by 4 bases and J by 4 bases, with 3 bases of the junction left unmatched.

V and J are TRBV30 and TRBJ2-7; 13 bases fit TRBD2. From germline, CDR1 is GTSNPN and CDR2 SVGIG (reference sequence). CDR3 length equals 14 residues. V lost 2 bases and J lost 6; bases outside the gene matches: 4. CDR3 protein: CAWSPGLAGSEQYF. The CDR3 bases are TGTGCCTGGAGTCCGGGACTAGCGGGATCCGAGCAGTACTTC. The whole variable domain, filled in from reference TRBV30 and TRBJ2-7, reads SQTIHQWPATLVQPVGSPLSLECTVEGTSNPNLYWYRQAAGRGLQLLFYSVGIGQISSEVPQNLSASRPQDRQFILSSKKLLLSDSGFYLCAWSPGLAGSEQYFGPGTRLTVT.

This chain joins TRBV6-2 or TRBV6-3 and TRBJ1-1, with D possibly matching TRBD1 (5 bases). This CDR3 has 17 amino acids. Trimming pared 2 bases from V and 5 bases from J, leaving 21 bases between. In germline, CDR1 is MNHEY, CDR2 SVGEGT. Written as DNA, the CDR3 is TGTGCCAGCAGTTACACCTACTGGAGGGGAGTGGATACTGAAGCTTTCTTT. Translated, it gives CASSYTYWRGVDTEAFF.

The rearrangement uses TRBV6-5 and TRBJ1-6, with D possibly being TRBD1 (5 bases). Looked up from germline, CDR1 is MNHEY and CDR2 is SVGAGI. This CDR3 is 15 amino acids long. The ends were cut back, 4 bases at V and 7 bases at J, with 14 bases in the middle. The CDR3 sequence: CASSWEGRGNSPLHF. In DNA form, the CDR3 reads TGTGCCAGCAGTTGGGAGGGAAGGGGCAATTCACCCCTCCACTTT.

The rearrangement joins TRBV28 to TRBJ1-1; D remains ambiguous. The CDR3 has 11 residues. The ends were cut back, 10 bases at V and 4 bases at J, with 10 bases in the middle. Germline assignment: CDR1 MDHEN and CDR2 SYDVKM. This CDR3 is CATSKPTEAFF. DNA for the CDR3: TGTGCCACCTCAAAGCCCACTGAAGCTTTCTTT.

The V gene is TRBV5-5, the J gene TRBJ1-4; D remains unclear. V lost 6 bases and J 0 bases, leaving 12 bases between the germline ends. The germline gives CDR1 SGHKS, CDR2 YYEKEE (reference sequence). The CDR3 covers 15 residues. Here the CDR3 DNA reads TGTGCCAGCACCCCCCGGGAAGCAACTAATGAAAAACTGTTTTTT. Protein sequence: CASTPREATNEKLFF.

V and J are TRBV24-1 and TRBJ1-1; D is unresolved. Germline loops: CDR1 KGHDR, CDR2 SFDVKD. CDR3 length equals 12 residues. Trimming stripped 7 bases from V and 2 bases from J, with 7 bases between. For the CDR3, the DNA is TGTGCCACCAGCGGTCCCAACACTGAAGCTTTCTTT. This gives the protein CATSGPNTEAFF.

This sequence joins TRBV5-1 and TRBJ2-5; D unclear. In germline, CDR1 is SGHRS, CDR2 YFSETQ. The V and J ends lost 0 bases and 2 bases respectively, with 8 bases between them. This CDR3 spans 14 amino acids. The CDR3 protein is CASSLGAIQETQYF. As DNA, the CDR3 is TGCGCCAGCAGCTTGGGGGCTATTCAAGAGACCCAGTACTTC.

The table lists this clone with a few counts. This sequence joins TRBV5-5 and TRBJ2-7; perhaps TRBD2 as D (6 bases). V was trimmed by 0 bases and J by 3 bases, leaving 13 bases between them. The germline V gene has CDR1 SGHKS and CDR2 YYEKEE (reference sequence). The length of the CDR3 is 15 residues. The CDR3 DNA reads as TGTGCCAGCAGCTTGGTTGTGGGAGGAAACTACGAGCAGTACTTC. It specifies CASSLVVGGNYEQYF.

This clone was counted a few times. V gene TRBV5-4 combines with J gene TRBJ1-2; 9 positions agree with TRBD1. CDR3 length: 15 residues. Trimming took 0 bases from V and 6 from J; bases not matched to a gene: 6. Looked up from germline, CDR1 is SGHNT and CDR2 is YYREEE (reference sequence). CDR3 residues: CASSLAGQGIDGYTF. Written as DNA, the CDR3 is TGTGCCAGCAGCTTGGCTGGACAGGGGATTGATGGCTACACCTTC.

This clone appeared many times. The rearrangement links TRBV5-5 to TRBJ1-3; D not resolved. Per the germline V gene, CDR1 is SGHKS and CDR2 is YYEKEE (reference sequence). CDR3 length: 16 amino acids. With 0 bases removed from V and 3 bases from J, the gap between germline ends came to 13 bases. CDR3 DNA sequence: TGTGCCAGCAGCTTGGACGTCGGGATAGGTGGAAACACCATATATTTT. It specifies CASSLDVGIGGNTIYF.

In its sample, this clone was seen once. The chain links TRBV4-2 to TRBJ2-2, with a weak D call TRBD2 (6 bases). Germline loops: CDR1 LGHNA, CDR2 YNFKEQ. The CDR3 runs to 17 residues. V lost 0 bases, J lost 5 bases, and 16 bases lay in between. The CDR3 region is CASSQDLGRRVTGELFF. DNA of the CDR3: TGTGCCAGCAGCCAAGATTTGGGACGGAGGGTTACCGGGGAGCTGTTTTTT.

The CDR3 is CASRIVGNTNYGYTF. The CDR3 nucleotides are TGTGCCAGCAGGATCGTCGGTAATACTAACTATGGCTACACCTTC. This chain connects TRBV6-5 to TRBJ1-2; D remains unclear. Germline CDR1 and CDR2: MNHEY and SVGAGI. V was clipped by 6 bases and J by 0 bases, with 14 bases between them. The length of the CDR3 is 15 residues.

V is TRBV28 and J is TRBJ2-7; tentatively, D is TRBD1 (6 bases). The CDR3 is made up of 13 amino acids. Per the germline V gene, CDR1 is MDHEN and CDR2 is SYDVKM. The DNA of the CDR3 is TGTGCTTCTCAGGGGACCCCGGGATACGAGCAGTACTTC. Protein sequence: CASQGTPGYEQYF.

DNA for the CDR3: TGTGCCAGCACCGTCAAGCGGGACCCCCCCTACGAGCAGTACTTC. It yields the protein CASTVKRDPPYEQYF. The V call is TRBV6-5, the J call TRBJ2-7; TRBD2 matches at 7 bases. V dropped 7 bases and J dropped 2; count of bases not matched to a gene: 11. In germline, CDR1 is MNHEY, CDR2 SVGAGI. The CDR3 runs 15 residues.